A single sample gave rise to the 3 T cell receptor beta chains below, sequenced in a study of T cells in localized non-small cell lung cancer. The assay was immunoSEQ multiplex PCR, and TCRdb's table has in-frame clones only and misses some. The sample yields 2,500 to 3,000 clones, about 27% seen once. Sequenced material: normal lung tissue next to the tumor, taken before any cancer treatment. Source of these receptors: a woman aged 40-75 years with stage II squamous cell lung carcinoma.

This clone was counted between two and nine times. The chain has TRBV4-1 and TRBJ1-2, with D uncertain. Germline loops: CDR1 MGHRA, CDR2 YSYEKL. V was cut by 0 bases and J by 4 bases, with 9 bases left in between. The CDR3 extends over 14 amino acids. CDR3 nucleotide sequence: TGCGCCAGCAGCCAAGAAGGCAGGTTCTATGGCTACACCTTC. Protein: CASSQEGRFYGYTF.

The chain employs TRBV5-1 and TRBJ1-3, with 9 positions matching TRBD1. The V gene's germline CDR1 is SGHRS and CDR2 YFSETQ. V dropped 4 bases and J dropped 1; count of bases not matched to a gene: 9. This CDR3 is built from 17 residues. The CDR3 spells CASSVTGQGTSGNTIYF. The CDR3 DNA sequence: TGCGCCAGCAGCGTCACGGGACAGGGTACGTCTGGAAACACCATATATTTT.

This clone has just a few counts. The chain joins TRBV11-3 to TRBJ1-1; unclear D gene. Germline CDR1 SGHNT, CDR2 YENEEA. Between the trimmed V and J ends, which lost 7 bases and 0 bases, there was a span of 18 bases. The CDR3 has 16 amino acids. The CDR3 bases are TGTGCCAGCACCCCAAGTGGCCGGCAGATGAACACTGAAGCTTTCTTT. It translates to CASTPSGRQMNTEAFF.